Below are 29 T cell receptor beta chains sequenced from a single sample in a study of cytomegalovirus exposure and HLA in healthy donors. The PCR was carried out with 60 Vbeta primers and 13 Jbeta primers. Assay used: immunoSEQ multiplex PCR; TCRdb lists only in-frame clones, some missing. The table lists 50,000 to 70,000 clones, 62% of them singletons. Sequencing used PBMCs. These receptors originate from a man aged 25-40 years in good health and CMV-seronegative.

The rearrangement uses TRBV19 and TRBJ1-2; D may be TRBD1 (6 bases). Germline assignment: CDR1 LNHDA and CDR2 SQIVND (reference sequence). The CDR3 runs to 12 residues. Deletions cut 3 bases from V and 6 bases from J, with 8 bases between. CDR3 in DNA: TGTGCCAGTAGTATGGACAGAGATGGCTACACCTTC. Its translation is CASSMDRDGYTF.

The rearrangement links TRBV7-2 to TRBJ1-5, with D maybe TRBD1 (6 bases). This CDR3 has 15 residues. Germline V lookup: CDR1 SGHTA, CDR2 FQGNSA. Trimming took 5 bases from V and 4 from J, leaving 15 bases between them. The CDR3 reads CASSKTRDNNQPQHF. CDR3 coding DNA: TGTGCCAGCAGCAAAACACGGGACAATAATCAGCCCCAGCATTTT.

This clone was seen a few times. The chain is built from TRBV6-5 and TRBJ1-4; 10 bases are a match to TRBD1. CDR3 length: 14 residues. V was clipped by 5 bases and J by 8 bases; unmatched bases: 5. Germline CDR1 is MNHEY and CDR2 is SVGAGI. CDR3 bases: TGTGCCAGCAGTGGGACAGGGGTTAGGGAAAAACTGTTTTTT. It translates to CASSGTGVREKLFF.

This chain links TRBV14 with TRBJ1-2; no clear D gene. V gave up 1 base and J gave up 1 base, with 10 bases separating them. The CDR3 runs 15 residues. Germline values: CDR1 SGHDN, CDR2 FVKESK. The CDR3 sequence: CASSQGPYGNYGYTF. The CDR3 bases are TGTGCCAGCAGCCAAGGTCCCTATGGTAACTATGGCTACACCTTC.

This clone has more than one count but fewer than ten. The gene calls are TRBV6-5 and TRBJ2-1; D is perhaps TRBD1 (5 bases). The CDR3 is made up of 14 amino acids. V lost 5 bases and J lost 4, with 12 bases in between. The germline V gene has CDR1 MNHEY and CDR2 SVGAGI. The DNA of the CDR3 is TGTGCCAGCAGTCCAGGGAACACATACAATGAGCAGTTCTTC. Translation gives CASSPGNTYNEQFF.

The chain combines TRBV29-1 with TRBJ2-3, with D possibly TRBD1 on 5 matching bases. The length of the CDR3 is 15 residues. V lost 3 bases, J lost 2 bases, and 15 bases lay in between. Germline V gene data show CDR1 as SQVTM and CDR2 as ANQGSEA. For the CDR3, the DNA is TGCAGCGTTGATGGGGCAGGACGGATCACAGATACGCAGTATTTT. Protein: CSVDGAGRITDTQYF.

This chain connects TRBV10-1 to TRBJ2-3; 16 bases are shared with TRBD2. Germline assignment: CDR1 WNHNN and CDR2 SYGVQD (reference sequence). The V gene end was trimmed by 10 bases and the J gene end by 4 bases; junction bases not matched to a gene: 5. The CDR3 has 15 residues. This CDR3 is CANGTSGGAADTQYF. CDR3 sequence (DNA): TGCGCCAACGGGACTAGCGGGGGGGCCGCAGATACGCAGTATTTT.

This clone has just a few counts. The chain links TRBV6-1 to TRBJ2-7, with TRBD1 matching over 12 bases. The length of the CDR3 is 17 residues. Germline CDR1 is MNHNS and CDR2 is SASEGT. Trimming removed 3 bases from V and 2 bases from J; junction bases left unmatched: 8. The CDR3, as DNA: TGTGCCAGCAGTGAGCTACCGGGACAGGGGGCCACCTACGAGCAGTACTTC. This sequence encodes CASSELPGQGATYEQYF.

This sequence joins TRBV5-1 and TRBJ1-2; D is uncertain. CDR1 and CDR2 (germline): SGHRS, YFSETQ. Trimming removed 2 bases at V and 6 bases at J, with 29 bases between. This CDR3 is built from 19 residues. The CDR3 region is CASSFTPGSGVREHDGYTF. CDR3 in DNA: TGCGCCAGCAGCTTTACGCCTGGTTCGGGAGTGAGGGAACATGATGGCTACACCTTC.

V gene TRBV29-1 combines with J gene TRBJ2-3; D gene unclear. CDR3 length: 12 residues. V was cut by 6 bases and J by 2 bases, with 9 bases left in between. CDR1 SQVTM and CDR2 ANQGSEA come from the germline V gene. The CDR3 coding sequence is TGCAGCGTCGACGGGTACACAGATACGCAGTATTTT. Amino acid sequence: CSVDGYTDTQYF.

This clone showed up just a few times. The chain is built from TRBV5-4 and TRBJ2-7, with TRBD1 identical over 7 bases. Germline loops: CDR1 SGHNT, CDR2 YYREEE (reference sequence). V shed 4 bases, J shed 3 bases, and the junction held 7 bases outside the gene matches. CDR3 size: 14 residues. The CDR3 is CASSLSTGSYEQYF. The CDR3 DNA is TGTGCCAGCAGCCTCTCGACAGGGAGCTACGAGCAGTACTTC.

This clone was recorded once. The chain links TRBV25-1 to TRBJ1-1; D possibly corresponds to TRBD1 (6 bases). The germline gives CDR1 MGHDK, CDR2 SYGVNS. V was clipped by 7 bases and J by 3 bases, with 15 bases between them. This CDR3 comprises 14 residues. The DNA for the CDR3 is TGTGCCAGCACCCCTGGGGGGGCCTACACTGAAGCTTTCTTT. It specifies CASTPGGAYTEAFF.

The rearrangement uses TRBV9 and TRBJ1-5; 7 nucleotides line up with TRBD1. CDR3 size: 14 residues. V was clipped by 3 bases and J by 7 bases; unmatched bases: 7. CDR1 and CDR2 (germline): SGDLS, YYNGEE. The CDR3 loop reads CASSAGQANQPQHF. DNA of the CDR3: TGTGCCAGCAGCGCTGGACAGGCCAACCAGCCCCAGCATTTT.

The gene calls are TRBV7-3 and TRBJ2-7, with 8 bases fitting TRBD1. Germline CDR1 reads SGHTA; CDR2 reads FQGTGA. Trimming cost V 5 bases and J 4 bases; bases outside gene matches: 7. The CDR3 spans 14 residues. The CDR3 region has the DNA TGTGCCAGCAGCCCCAGACAGGGGCCGTACGAGCAGTACTTC. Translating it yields CASSPRQGPYEQYF.

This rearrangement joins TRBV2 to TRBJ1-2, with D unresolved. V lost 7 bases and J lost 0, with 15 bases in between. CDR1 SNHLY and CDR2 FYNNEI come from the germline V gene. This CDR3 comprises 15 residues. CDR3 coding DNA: TGTGCCAGCACCTTGGTCAGGAAGACTAACTATGGCTACACCTTC. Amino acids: CASTLVRKTNYGYTF.

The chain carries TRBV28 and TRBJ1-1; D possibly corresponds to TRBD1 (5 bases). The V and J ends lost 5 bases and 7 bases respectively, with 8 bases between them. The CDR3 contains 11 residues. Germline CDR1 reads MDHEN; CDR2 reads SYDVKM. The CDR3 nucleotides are TGTGCCAGCAGTCCCGACAGTGAAGCTTTCTTT. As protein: CASSPDSEAFF.

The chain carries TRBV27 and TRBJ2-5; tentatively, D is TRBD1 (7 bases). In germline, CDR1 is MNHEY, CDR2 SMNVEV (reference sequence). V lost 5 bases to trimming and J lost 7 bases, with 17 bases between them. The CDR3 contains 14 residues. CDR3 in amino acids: CASSPTGRGRTQYF. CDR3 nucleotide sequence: TGTGCCAGCAGTCCGACAGGGCGGGGTAGGACCCAGTACTTC.

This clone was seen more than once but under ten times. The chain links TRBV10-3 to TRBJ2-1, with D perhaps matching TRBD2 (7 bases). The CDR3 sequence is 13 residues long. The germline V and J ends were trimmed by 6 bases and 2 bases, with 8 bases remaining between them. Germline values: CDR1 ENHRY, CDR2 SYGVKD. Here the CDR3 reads CAISGGPYNEQFF. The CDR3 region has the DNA TGTGCCATCAGCGGGGGGCCCTACAATGAGCAGTTCTTC.

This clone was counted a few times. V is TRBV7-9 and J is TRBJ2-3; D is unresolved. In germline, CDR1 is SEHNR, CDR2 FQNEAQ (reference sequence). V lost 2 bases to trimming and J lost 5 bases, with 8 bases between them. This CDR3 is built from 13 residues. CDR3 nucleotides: TGTGCCAGCAGCTTAACCGTAGTAGATACGCAGTATTTT. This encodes CASSLTVVDTQYF.

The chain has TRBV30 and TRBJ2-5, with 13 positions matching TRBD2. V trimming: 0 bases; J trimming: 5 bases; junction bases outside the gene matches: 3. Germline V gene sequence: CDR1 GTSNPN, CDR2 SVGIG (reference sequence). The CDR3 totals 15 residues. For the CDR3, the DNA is TGTGCCTGGAGTGTGGGGACTAGCGGGGTGGAGACCCAGTACTTC. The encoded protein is CAWSVGTSGVETQYF.

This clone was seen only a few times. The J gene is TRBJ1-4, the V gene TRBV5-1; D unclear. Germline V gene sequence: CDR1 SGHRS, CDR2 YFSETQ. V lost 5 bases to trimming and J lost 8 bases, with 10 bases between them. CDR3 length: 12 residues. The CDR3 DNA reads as TGCGCCAGCAGAGCGGAAGAGGAAAAACTGTTTTTT. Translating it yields CASRAEEEKLFF. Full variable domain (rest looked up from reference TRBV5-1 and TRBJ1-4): KAGVTQTPRYLIKTRGQQVTLSCSPISGHRSVSWYQQTPGQGLQFLFEYFSETQRNKGNFPGRFSGRQFSNSRSEMNVSTLELGDSALYLCASRAEEEKLFFGSGTQLSVL.

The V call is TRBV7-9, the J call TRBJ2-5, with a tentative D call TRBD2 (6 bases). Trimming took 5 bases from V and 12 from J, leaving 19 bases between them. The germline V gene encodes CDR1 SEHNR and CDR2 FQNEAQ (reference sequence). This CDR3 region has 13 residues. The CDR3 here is CASSLLTGTQEYF. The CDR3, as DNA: TGTGCCAGCAGCCTTCTGACCGGGACTCAAGAGTACTTC. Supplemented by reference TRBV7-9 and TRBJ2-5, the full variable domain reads DTGVSQNPRHKITKRGQNVTFRCDPISEHNRLYWYRQTLGQGPEFLTYFQNEAQLEKSRLLSDRFSAERPKGSFSTLEIQRTEQGDSAMYLCASSLLTGTQEYFGPGTRLLVL.

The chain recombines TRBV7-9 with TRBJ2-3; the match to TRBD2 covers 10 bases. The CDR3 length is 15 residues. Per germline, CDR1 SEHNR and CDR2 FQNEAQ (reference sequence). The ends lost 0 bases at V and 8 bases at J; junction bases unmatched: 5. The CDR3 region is CASSLASGGALTQYF. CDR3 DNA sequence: TGTGCCAGCAGCTTAGCGAGCGGGGGGGCTCTTACGCAGTATTTT. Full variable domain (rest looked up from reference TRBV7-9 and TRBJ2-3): DTGVSQNPRHKITKRGQNVTFRCDPISEHNRLYWYRQTLGQGPEFLTYFQNEAQLEKSRLLSDRFSAERPKGSFSTLEIQRTEQGDSAMYLCASSLASGGALTQYFGPGTRLTVL.

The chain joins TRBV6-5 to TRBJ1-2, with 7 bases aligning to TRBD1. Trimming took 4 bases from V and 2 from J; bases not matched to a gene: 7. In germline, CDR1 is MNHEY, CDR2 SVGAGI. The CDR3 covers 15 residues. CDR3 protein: CASSLRQGFNYGYTF. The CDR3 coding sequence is TGTGCCAGCAGTTTGCGACAGGGTTTCAACTATGGCTACACCTTC.

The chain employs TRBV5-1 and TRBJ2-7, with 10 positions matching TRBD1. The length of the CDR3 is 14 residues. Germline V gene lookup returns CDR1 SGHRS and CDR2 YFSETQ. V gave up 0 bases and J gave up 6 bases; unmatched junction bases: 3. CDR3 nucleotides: TGCGCCAGCAGCTTGGGGACAGGGGGGAGCGAGCAGTACTTC. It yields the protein CASSLGTGGSEQYF.

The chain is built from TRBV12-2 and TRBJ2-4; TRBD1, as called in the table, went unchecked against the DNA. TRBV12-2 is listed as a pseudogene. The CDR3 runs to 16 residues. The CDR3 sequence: CASRSPQFVAKNIQYF. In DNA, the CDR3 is TGTGCAAGTCGCTCCCCGCAGTTCGTAGCCAAAAACATTCAGTACTTC.

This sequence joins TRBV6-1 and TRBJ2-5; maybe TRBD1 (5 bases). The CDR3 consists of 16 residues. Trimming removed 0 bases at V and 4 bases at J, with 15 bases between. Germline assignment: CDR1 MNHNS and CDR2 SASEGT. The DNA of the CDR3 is TGTGCCAGCAGTGAAGCGGTCCAGGGTGGTTTAGAGACCCAGTACTTC. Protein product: CASSEAVQGGLETQYF.

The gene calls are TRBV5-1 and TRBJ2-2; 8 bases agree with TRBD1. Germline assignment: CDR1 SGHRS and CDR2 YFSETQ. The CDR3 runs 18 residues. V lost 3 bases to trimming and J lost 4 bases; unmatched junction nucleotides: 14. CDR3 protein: CASSSTPPRQGFTGELFF. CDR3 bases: TGCGCCAGCAGCTCCACCCCGCCGCGACAGGGGTTCACCGGGGAGCTGTTTTTT.

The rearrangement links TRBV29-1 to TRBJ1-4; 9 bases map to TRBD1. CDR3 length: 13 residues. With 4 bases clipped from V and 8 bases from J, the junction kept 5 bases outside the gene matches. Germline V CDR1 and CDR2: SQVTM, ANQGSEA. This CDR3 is CSVVGTGHEKLFF. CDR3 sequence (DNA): TGCAGCGTTGTCGGGACAGGGCACGAAAAACTGTTTTTT.